The T cell receptor (beta chain) under discussion was sequenced for a study of early T cells in non-severe SARS-CoV-2 infection. Study background: Bulk RNA from unsorted whole blood was sequenced; chains were unpaired. General observations from the study: Matching against VDJdb likely underestimated virus-specific expansions, favoring anti-spike CD8.

This clonotype occurred a few times. The antigen is not known. Attachment of unique molecular identifiers to individual cDNA molecules was performed. Each CDR3 protein gets one entry after TCRdb re-called the 5' RACE reads with MiXCR. The top ten hold approximately 4.5% of the sample, which has some 41,000 distinct CDR3 sequences, about 23% seen once. Germline V gene lookup returns CDR1 WNHNN and CDR2 SYGVQD (reference sequence). This CDR3 is built from 17 residues. V lost 6 bases, J lost 0 bases, and 18 bases lay in between. The source of this sequence is an adult who was a healthcare worker with PCR-confirmed SARS-CoV-2 infection or an uninfected control (not recorded which). Material: whole blood, obtained at baseline. The chain uses TRBV10-1 and TRBJ1-5, with TRBD1 as a possible D gene (5 bases). The CDR3 reads CASRGTVREGSNQPQHF. CDR3 coding DNA: TGCGCCAGCAGAGGGACCGTGAGAGAAGGTAGCAATCAGCCCCAGCATTTT.